This T cell receptor beta chain stems from a study of shared clonotypes between healthy human individuals. With 1 base removed from V and 0 bases from J, the gap between germline ends came to 9 bases. The CDR3 runs to 16 residues. Germline loops: CDR1 SEHNR, CDR2 FQNEAQ (reference sequence). Libraries were prepared by immunoSEQ multiplex PCR; TCRdb keeps only in-frame clonotypes and omits some of them. This sample has a few million clones, with approximately 90% found just once. V usage is TRBV7-9 and J usage is TRBJ2-2; D possibly corresponds to TRBD2 (5 bases). This receptor was identified in a man aged 18 to 30 in good health. Some clones in this sample may be carry-over from other donors' samples. Sequences were obtained from naive CD4+ T cells from PBMCs. Subset defined: CD45RA+ positively selected. The DNA for the CDR3 is TGTGCCAGCAGCTTAGGAACGCGGGCGAACACCGGGGAGCTGTTTTTT. Its translation is CASSLGTRANTGELFF. Together with reference TRBV7-9 and TRBJ2-2, the CDR3 gives the full variable domain: DTGVSQNPRHKITKRGQNVTFRCDPISEHNRLYWYRQTLGQGPEFLTYFQNEAQLEKSRLLSDRFSAERPKGSFSTLEIQRTEQGDSAMYLCASSLGTRANTGELFFGEGSRLTVL.